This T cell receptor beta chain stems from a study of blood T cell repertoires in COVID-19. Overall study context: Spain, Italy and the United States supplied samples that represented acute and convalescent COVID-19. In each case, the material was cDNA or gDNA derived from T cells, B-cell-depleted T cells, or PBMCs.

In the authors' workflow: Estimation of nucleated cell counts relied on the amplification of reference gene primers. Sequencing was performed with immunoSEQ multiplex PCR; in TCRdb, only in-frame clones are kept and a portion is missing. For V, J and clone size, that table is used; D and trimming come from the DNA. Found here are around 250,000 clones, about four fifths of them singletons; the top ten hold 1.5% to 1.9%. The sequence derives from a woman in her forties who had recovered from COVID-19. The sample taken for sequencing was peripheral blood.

The CDR3 reads CASSSLQNTEAFF. CDR3 in DNA: TGCGCCAGCAGCTCATTACAGAACACTGAAGCTTTCTTT. The rearrangement uses TRBV5-1 and TRBJ1-1; D uncertain. The CDR3 contains 13 residues. From germline, CDR1 is SGHRS and CDR2 YFSETQ. V was cut by 3 bases and J by 1 base, with 7 bases left in between.